This T cell receptor (beta chain) originates from a study of T cell changes during pregnancy in multiple sclerosis. The table came from immunoSEQ multiplex PCR; TCRdb's copy has only in-frame clones and leaves some out. The data contain some 55,000 clones, 85% to 90% of them seen just once; the ten biggest clones take up approximately 5.3%. CDR3 length: 13 amino acids. The germline V gene encodes CDR1 LNHDA and CDR2 SQIVND (reference sequence). The V gene lost 3 bases and the J gene lost 5 bases, with 8 bases spanning the gap. V gene TRBV19 combines with J gene TRBJ1-5; D uncertain. The TCR sequence derives from a human donor whose cells served as feeder cells for cultures in a pregnancy study. Sequenced material: peripheral blood from another person, used as feeder cells. CDR3 region: CASSIKVYQPQHF. The CDR3 DNA reads as TGTGCCAGTAGTATTAAGGTATATCAGCCCCAGCATTTT.